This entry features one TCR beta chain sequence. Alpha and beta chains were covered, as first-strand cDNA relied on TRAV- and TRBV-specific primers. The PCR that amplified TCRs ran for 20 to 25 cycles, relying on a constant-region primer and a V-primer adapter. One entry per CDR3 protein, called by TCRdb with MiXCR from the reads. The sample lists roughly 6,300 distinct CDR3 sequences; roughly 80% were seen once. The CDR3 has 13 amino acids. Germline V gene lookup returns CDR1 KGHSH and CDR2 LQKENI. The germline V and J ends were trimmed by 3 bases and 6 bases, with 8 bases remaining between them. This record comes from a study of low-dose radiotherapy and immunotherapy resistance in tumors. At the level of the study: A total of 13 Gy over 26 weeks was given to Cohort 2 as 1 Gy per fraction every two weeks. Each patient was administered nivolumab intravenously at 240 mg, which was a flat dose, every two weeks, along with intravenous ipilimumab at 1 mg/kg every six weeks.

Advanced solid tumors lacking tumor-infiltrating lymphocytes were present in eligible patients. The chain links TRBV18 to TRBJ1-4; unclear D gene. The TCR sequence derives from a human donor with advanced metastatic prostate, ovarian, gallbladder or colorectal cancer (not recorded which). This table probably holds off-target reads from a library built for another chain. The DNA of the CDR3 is TGTGCCAGCTCACCGTACGAGGATGAAAAACTGTTTTTT. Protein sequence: CASSPYEDEKLFF.